The table lists the clone carrying this T cell receptor (beta chain) with a few counts. Its antigen is not known. Time point denoted: patch test 1, 2 weeks after DPC sensitization. Treatment meaning: therapeutic diphenylcyclopropenone sensitization with weekly scalp DPC. TCRdb reprocessed the RACE reads with MiXCR, giving one entry per CDR3 protein. Among just under 350,000 distinct CDR3 sequences listed, approximately 6.3% were seen once. These data belong to a study of human T cells and chemical hapten exposure. V was trimmed by 3 bases and J by 5 bases, leaving 10 bases between them. CDR1 and CDR2 from the germline V gene are SEHNR and FQNEAQ (reference sequence). This CDR3 comprises 13 residues. Study-wide results and limits: Among expanded TCRs, significantly more large CDR3 similarity clusters formed than among controls.

The sample was whole blood, taken in connection with sensitization to the hapten diphenylcyclopropenone (DPC). This TCR was sampled from a young woman with alopecia areata. Some clones in this sample may be carry-over from other donors' samples. This chain links TRBV7-9 with TRBJ1-1; D not certain. CDR3 DNA sequence: TGTGCCAGCAGCTTTACTTCAGGTACTGAAGCTTTCTTT. Its translation is CASSFTSGTEAFF.